This T cell receptor (beta chain) came from a study of control samples from healthy donors and cancer patients. TCRdb's table, derived via immunoSEQ multiplex PCR, lists solely in-frame clones and lacks some. The sample comprises 150,000 or so clones, about 94% of which are singletons, and around 5.4% rests with the top ten. The CDR3 totals 15 residues. Germline V gene data show CDR1 as MNHEY and CDR2 as SMNVEV (reference sequence). Germline trimming cut 2 bases from V and 4 bases from J; bases unmatched to any gene: 4. The receptor was derived from a man aged 35 to 55 in good health. The chain links TRBV27 to TRBJ2-2; 7 nucleotides agree with TRBD1. Material for sequencing was blood. This chain's CDR3 is CASSLKGQSTGELFF. In DNA, the CDR3 is TGTGCCAGCAGTTTAAAGGGACAGAGCACCGGGGAGCTGTTTTTT.